This T cell receptor (beta chain) is drawn from a study of a mutant IDH1 vaccine in newly diagnosed glioma. Study details: The treated group averaged approximately 38 years old and was roughly 60% male, roughly 38% female. Earlier treatment was radiotherapy, temozolomide, or both, with most getting both.

Study observations and caveats: Pseudoprogression seemed unrelated to changes in top peripheral T cell clonotypes.

Time point given: baseline, week 1 (first vaccination visit). As to treatment: pre-vaccination baseline after standard-of-care therapy. Astrocytomas found in donors were new, WHO grade 3 or 4, IDH1-mutant and ATRX-lost. V dropped 0 bases and J dropped 4; count of bases not matched to a gene: 2. The CDR3 has 15 amino acids. CDR1 and CDR2 (germline): SGHNT, YYREEE (reference sequence). Comment on this clone: The antigen is unknown.

Here immunoSEQ multiplex PCR was the method, and the copy in TCRdb shows in-frame clones only, minus some. The sample comprises about 98,000 clones, roughly 90% of which are singletons, and roughly 0.58% rests with the top ten. The sample was PBMCs, taken from a glioma patient treated with radiotherapy, temozolomide or both. This clonotype originated in a woman aged 50 to 60 with glioma. V usage is TRBV5-4 and J usage is TRBJ2-1, with 9 bases identical to TRBD2. CDR3 residues: CASSLGLAEYNEQFF. CDR3 nucleotides: TGTGCCAGCAGCTTGGGACTAGCGGAGTACAATGAGCAGTTCTTC.